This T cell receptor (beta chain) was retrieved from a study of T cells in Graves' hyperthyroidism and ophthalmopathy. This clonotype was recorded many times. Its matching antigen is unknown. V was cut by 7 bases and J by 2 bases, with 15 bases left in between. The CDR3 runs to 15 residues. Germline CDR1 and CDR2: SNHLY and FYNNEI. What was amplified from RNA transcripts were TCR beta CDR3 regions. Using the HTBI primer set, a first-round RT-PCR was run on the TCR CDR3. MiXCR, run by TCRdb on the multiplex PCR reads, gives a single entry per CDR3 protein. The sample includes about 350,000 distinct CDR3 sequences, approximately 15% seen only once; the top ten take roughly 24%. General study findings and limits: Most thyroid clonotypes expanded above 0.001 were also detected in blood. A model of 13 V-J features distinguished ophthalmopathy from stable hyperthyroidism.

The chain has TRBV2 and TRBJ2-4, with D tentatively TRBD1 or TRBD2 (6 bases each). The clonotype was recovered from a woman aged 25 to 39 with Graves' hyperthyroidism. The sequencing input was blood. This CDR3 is CASTEGGLTKNIQYF. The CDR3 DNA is TGTGCCAGCACCGAAGGGGGGTTAACCAAAAACATTCAGTACTTC.